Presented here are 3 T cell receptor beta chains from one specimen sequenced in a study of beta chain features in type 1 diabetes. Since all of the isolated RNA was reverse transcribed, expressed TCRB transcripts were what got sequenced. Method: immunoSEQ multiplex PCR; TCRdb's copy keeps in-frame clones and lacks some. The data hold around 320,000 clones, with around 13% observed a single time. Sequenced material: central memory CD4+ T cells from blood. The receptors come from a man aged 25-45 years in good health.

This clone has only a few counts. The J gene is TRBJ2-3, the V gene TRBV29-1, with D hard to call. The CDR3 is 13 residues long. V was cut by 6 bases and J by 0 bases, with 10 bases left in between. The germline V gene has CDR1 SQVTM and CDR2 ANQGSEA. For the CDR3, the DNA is TGCAGCGTGTTCGACAAAAGCACAGATACGCAGTATTTT. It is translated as CSVFDKSTDTQYF.

CDR3 sequence (DNA): TGTGCCAGCAGCTCCCAGCGGGGGGTCCTGATAAGCTCCTACAATGAGCAGTTCTTC. Translation: CASSSQRGVLISSYNEQFF. This rearrangement joins TRBV11-2 to TRBJ2-1, with 9 bases matching TRBD2. V shed 4 bases and J 0 bases; nucleotides not matched to a gene: 13. Germline values: CDR1 SGHAT, CDR2 FQNNGV. The CDR3 spans 19 residues.

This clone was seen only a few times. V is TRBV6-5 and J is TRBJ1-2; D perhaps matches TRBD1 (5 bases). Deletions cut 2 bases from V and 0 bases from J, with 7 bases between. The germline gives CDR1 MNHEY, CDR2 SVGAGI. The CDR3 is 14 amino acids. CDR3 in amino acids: CASSYRGANYGYTF. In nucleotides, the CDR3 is TGTGCCAGCAGTTACAGGGGAGCTAACTATGGCTACACCTTC.